This record looks at one T cell receptor beta chain sequence and its context. These data originate in a study of blood T cell repertoires in COVID-19. Study as a whole: From the United States, Italy and Spain came samples of acute and convalescent COVID-19. PBMCs, B-cell-depleted T cells, or T cells provided the cDNA or gDNA that made up the material.

In the study's own analysis: Amplification with reference gene primers provided the estimates of nucleated cell counts. The protocol was immunoSEQ multiplex PCR, while the TCRdb copy is restricted to in-frame clones and leaves out a portion. V and J calls and clone size follow that table, whereas D and trimming were derived from the DNA. The data hold about 69,000 clones, with 75% to 85% observed a single time. Between the trimmed V and J ends, which lost 9 bases and 0 bases, there was a span of 9 bases. CDR3 size: 12 residues. From germline, CDR1 is WSHSY and CDR2 SAAADI. The clonotype originates from a human donor in a cohort sampled during active COVID-19. The sample consisted of peripheral blood. J is TRBJ2-7 and V is TRBV10-2; D unclear. The CDR3, as DNA: TGCGCCAGTAAACAAGACTCCTACGAGCAGTACTTC. The encoded protein is CASKQDSYEQYF.